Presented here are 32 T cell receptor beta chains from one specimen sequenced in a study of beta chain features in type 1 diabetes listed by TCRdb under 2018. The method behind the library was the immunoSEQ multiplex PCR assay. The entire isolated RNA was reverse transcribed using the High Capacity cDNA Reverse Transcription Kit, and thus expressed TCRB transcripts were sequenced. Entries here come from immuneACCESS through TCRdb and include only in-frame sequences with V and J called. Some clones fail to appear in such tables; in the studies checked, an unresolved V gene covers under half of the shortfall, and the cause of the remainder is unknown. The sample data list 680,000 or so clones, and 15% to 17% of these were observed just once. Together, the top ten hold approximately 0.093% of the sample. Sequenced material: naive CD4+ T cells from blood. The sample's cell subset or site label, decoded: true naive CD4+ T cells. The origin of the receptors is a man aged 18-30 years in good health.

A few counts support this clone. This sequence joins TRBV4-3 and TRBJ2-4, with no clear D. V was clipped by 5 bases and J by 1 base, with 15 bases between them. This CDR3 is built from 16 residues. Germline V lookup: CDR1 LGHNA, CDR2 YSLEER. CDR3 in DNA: TGCGCCAGCAGCACCCGTGAGTCCGGGGCCAAAAACATTCAGTACTTC. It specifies CASSTRESGAKNIQYF.

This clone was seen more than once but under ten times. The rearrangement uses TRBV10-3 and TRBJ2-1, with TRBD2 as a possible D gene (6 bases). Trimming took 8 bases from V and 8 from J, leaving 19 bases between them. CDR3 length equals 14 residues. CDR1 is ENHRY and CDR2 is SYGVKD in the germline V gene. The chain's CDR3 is CAIVLTSLYDEQFF. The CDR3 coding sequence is TGTGCCATCGTTTTGACTAGTCTATACGATGAGCAGTTCTTC.

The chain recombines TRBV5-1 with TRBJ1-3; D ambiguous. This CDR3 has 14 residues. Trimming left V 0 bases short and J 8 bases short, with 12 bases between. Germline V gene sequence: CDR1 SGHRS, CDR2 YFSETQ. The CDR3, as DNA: TGCGCCAGCAGCTTGGCAGGCCAAGAGGACACCATATATTTT. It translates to CASSLAGQEDTIYF. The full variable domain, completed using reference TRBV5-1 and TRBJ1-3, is KAGVTQTPRYLIKTRGQQVTLSCSPISGHRSVSWYQQTPGQGLQFLFEYFSETQRNKGNFPGRFSGRQFSNSRSEMNVSTLELGDSALYLCASSLAGQEDTIYFGEGSWLTVV.

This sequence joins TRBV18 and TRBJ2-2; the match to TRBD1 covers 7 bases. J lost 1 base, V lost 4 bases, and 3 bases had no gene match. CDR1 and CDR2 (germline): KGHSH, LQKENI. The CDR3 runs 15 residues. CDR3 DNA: TGTGCCAGCTCACAGGGACAGAGGAACACCGGGGAGCTGTTTTTT. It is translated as CASSQGQRNTGELFF.

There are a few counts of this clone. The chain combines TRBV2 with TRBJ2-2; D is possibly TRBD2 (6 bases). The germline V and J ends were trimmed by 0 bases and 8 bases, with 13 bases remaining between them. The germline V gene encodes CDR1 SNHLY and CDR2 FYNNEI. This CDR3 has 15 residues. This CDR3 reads CASSEARAAGGELFF. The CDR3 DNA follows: TGTGCCAGCAGTGAAGCGCGCGCGGCGGGGGGGGAGCTGTTTTTT.

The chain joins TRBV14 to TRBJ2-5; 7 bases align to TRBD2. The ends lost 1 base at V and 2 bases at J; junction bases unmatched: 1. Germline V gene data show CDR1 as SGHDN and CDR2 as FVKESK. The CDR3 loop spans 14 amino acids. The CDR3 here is CASSQVGGQETQYF. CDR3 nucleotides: TGTGCCAGCAGCCAAGTGGGAGGGCAAGAGACCCAGTACTTC.

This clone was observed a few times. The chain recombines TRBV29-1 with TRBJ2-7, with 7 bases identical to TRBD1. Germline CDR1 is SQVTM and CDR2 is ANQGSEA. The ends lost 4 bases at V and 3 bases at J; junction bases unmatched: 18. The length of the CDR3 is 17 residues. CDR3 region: CSVAGINRGHFGYEQYF. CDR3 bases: TGCAGCGTTGCCGGCATTAATAGGGGGCACTTCGGCTACGAGCAGTACTTC.

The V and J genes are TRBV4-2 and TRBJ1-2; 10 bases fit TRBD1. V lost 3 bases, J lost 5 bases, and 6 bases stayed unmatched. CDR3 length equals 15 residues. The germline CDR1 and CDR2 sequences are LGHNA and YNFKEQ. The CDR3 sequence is CASSQTGGAGYGYTF. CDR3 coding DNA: TGTGCCAGCAGCCAGACAGGGGGCGCGGGGTATGGCTACACCTTC.

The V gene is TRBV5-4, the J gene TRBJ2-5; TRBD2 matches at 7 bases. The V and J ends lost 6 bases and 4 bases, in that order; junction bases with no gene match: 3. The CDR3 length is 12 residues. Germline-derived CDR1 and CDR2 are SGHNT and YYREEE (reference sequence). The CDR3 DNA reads TGTGCCAGCAAAGGGGAGGGAGAGACCCAGTACTTC. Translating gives CASKGEGETQYF. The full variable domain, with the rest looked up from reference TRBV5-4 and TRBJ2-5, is ETGVTQSPTHLIKTRGQQVTLRCSSQSGHNTVSWYQQALGQGPQFIFQYYREEENGRGNFPPRFSGLQFPNYSSELNVNALELDDSALYLCASKGEGETQYFGPGTRLLVL.

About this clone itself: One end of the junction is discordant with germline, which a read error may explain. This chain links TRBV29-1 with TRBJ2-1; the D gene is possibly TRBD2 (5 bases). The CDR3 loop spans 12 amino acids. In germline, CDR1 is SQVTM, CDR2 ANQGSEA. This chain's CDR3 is CSVEVLTSFVLF. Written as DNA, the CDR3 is TGCAGCGTTGAAGTTCTAACTAGTTTTGTCCTCTTC.

CDR3 in amino acids: CASSPTLGANVLTF. Written as DNA, the CDR3 is TGTGCCAGCTCACCCACGCTGGGGGCCAACGTCCTGACTTTC. The J gene is TRBJ2-6, the V gene TRBV18, with unresolved D. The CDR3 loop spans 14 amino acids. V lost 3 bases and J 4 bases, leaving 7 bases between the germline ends. Germline V gene lookup returns CDR1 KGHSH and CDR2 LQKENI.

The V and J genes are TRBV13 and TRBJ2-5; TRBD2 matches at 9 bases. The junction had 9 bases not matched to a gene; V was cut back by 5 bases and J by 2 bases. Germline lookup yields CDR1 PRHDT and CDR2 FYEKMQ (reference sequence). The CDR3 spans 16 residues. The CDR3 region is CASSRRQSGGQETQYF. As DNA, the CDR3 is TGTGCCAGCAGCCGCCGGCAGAGCGGGGGGCAAGAGACCCAGTACTTC.

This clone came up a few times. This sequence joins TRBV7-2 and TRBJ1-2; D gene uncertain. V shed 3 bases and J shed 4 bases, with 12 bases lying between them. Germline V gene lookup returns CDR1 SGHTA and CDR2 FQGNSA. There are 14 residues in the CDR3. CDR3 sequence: CASSLLGAIYGYTF. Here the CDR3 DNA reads TGTGCCAGCAGCTTGCTTGGCGCCATCTATGGCTACACCTTC.

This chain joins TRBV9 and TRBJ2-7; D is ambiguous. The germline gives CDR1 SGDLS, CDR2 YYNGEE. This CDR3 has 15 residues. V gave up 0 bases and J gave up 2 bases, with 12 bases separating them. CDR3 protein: CASSVEETITYEQYF. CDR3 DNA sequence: TGTGCCAGCAGCGTAGAGGAGACCATAACCTACGAGCAGTACTTC.

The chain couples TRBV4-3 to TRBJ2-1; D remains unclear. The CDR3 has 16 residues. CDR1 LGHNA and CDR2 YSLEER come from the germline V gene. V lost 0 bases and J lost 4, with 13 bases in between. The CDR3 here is CASSQEYRIYYNEQFF. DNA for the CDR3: TGCGCCAGCAGCCAAGAATACAGAATTTATTACAATGAGCAGTTCTTC.

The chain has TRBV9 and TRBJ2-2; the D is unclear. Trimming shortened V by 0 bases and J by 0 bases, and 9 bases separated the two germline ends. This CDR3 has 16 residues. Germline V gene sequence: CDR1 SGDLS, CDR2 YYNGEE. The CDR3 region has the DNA TGTGCCAGCAGCGTAGCGATTTTTGCGAACACCGGGGAGCTGTTTTTT. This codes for CASSVAIFANTGELFF. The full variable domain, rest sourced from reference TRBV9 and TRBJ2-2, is DSGVTQTPKHLITATGQRVTLRCSPRSGDLSVYWYQQSLDQGLQFLIQYYNGEERAKGNILERFSAQQFPDLHSELNLSSLELGDSALYFCASSVAIFANTGELFFGEGSRLTVL.

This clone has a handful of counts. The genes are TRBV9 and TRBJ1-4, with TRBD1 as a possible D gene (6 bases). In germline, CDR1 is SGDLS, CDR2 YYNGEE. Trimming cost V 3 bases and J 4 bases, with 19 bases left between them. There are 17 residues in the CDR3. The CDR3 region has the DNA TGTGCCAGCAGCGGCGAAAACCGGGACACAGTTAATGAAAAACTGTTTTTT. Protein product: CASSGENRDTVNEKLFF.

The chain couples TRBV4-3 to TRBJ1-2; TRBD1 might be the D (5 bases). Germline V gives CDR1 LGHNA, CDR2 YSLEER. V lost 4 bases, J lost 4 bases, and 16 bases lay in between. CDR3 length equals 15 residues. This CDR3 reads CASSRDGSVFYGYTF. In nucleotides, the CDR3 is TGCGCCAGCAGCCGGGACGGCTCCGTGTTCTATGGCTACACCTTC.

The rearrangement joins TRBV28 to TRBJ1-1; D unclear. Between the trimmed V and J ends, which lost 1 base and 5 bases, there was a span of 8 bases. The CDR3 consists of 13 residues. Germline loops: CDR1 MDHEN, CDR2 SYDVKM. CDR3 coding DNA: TGTGCCAGCAGTTTATTTGGGGAAACTGAAGCTTTCTTT. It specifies CASSLFGETEAFF.

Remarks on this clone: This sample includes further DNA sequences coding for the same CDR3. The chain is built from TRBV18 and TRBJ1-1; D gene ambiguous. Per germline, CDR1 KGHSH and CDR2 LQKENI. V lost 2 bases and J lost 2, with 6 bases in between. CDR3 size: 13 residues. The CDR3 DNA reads TGTGCCAGCTCACCAACAGAAAACACTGAAGCTTTCTTT. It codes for CASSPTENTEAFF.

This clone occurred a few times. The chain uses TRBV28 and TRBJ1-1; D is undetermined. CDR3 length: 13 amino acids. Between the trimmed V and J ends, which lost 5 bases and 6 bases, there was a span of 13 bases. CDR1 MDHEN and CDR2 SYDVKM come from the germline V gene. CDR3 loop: CASSAGLGAEAFF. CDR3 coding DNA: TGTGCCAGCAGTGCGGGCCTTGGGGCTGAAGCTTTCTTT.

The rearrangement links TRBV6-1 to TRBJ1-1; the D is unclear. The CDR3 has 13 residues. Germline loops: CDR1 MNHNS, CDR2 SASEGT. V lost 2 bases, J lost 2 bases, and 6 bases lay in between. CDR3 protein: CASSELHNTEAFF. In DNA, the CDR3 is TGTGCCAGCAGTGAACTTCATAACACTGAAGCTTTCTTT.

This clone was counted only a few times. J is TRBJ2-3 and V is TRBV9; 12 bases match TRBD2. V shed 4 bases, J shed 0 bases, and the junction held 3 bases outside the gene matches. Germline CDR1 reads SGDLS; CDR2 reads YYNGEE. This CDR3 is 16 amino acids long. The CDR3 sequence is CASSNGLAGSTDTQYF. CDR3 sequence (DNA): TGTGCCAGCAGCAACGGACTAGCGGGGAGCACAGATACGCAGTATTTT.

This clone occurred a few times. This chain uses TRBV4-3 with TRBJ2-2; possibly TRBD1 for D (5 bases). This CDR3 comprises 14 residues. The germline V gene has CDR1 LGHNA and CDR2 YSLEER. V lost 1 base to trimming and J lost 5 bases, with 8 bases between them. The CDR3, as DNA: TGCGCCAGCAGCCAAGCAGGGAATACCGGGGAGCTGTTTTTT. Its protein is CASSQAGNTGELFF.

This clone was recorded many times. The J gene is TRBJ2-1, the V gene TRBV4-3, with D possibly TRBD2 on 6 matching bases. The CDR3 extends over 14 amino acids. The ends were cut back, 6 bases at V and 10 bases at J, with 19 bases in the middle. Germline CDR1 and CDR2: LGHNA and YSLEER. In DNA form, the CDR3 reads TGCGCCAGCAGTGGAATAGCCCCGGGAGTGGAGCAGTTCTTC. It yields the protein CASSGIAPGVEQFF.

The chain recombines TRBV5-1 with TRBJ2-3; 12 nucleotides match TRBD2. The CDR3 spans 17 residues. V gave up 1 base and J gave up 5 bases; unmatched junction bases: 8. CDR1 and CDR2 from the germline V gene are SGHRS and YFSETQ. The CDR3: CASSLLTSGRSQDTQYF. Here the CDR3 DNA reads TGCGCCAGCAGCTTGCTGACTAGCGGGAGATCCCAAGATACGCAGTATTTT.

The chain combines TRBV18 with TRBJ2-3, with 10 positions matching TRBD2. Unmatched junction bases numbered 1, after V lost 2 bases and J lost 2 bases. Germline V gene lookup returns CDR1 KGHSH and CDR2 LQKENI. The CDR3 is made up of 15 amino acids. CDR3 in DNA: TGTGCCAGCTCACCAACTAGCGGGAACACAGATACGCAGTATTTT. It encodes CASSPTSGNTDTQYF.

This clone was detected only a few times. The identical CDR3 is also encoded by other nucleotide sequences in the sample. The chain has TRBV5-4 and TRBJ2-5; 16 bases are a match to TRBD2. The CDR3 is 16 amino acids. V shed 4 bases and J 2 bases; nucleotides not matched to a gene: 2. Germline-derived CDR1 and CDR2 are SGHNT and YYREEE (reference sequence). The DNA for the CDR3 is TGTGCCAGCAGCGTGGGACTAGCGGGAGGGCAAGAGACCCAGTACTTC. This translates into CASSVGLAGGQETQYF.

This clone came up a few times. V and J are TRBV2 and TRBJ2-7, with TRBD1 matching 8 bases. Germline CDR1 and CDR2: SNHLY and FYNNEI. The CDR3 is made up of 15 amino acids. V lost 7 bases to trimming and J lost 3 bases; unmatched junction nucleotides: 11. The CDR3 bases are TGTGCCAGCAAAAAAACGGACAGGGTCTACTACGAGCAGTACTTC. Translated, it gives CASKKTDRVYYEQYF.

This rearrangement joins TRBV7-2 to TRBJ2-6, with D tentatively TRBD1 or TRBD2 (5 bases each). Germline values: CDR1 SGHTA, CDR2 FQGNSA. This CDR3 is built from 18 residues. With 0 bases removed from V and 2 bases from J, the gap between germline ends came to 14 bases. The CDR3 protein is CASSLASAGSAGANVLTF. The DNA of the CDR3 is TGTGCCAGCAGCTTAGCCTCCGCAGGGAGTGCTGGGGCCAACGTCCTGACTTTC.

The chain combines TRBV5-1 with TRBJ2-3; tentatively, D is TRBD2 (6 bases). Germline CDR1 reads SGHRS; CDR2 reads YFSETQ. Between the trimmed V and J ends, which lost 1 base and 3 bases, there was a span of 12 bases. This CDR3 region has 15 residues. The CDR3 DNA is TGCGCCAGCAGCTTGACCGGGACTCAAACAGATACGCAGTATTTT. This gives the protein CASSLTGTQTDTQYF.

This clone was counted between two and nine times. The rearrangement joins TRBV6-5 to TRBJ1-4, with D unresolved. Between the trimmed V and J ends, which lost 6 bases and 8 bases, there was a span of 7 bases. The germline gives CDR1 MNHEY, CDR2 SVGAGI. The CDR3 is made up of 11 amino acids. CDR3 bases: TGTGCCAGCAGGAAGGGAGAAAAACTGTTTTTT. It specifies CASRKGEKLFF.